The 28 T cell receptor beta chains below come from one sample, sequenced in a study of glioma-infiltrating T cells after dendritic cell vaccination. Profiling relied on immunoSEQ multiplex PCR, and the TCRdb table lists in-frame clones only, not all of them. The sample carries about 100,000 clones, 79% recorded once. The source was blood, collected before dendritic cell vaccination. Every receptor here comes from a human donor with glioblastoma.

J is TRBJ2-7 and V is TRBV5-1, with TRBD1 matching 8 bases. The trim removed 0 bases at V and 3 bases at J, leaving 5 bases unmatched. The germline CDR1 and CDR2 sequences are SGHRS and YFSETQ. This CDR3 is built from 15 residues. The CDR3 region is CASSLGQGSIYEQYF. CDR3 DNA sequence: TGCGCCAGCAGCTTGGGACAGGGGAGTATCTACGAGCAGTACTTC.

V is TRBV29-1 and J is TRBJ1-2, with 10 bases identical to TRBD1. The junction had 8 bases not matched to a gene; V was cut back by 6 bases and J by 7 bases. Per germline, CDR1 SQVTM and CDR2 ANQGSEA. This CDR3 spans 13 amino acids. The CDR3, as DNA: TGCAGCGTCCGGGACAGGGGTCTATCTGGCTACACCTTC. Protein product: CSVRDRGLSGYTF.

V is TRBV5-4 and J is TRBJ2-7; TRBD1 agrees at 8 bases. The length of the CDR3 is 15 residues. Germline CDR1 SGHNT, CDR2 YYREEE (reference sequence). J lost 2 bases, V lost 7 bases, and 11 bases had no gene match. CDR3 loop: CASGKGQAIAYEQYF. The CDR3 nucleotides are TGTGCCAGCGGAAAGGGACAGGCGATTGCCTACGAGCAGTACTTC. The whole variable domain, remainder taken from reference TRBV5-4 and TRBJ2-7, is ETGVTQSPTHLIKTRGQQVTLRCSSQSGHNTVSWYQQALGQGPQFIFQYYREEENGRGNFPPRFSGLQFPNYSSELNVNALELDDSALYLCASGKGQAIAYEQYFGPGTRLTVT.

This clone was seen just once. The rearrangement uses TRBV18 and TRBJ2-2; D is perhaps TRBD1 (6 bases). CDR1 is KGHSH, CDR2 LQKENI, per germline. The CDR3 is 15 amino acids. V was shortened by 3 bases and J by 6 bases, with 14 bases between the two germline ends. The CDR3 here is CASSPPEGGSGELFF. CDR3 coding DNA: TGTGCCAGCTCACCCCCCGAAGGGGGTTCCGGGGAGCTGTTTTTT.

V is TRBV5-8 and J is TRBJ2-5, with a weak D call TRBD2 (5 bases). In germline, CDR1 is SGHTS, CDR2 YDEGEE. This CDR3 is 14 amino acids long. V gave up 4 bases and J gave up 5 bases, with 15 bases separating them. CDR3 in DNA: TGTGCCAGCAGCGCCACGGGGTCGGGGGAGACCCAGTACTTC. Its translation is CASSATGSGETQYF.

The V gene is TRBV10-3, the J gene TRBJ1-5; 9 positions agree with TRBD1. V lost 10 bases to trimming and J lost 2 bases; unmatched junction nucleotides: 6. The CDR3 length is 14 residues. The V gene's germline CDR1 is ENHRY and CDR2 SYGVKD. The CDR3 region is CATTGGAGNQPQHF. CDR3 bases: TGTGCCACAACAGGGGGCGCGGGCAATCAGCCCCAGCATTTT.

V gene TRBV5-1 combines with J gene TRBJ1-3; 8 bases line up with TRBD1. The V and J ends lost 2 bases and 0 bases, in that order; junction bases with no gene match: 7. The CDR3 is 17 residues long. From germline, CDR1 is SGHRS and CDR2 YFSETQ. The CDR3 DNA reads TGCGCCAGCAGCTTAATGACAGGGGCTAACTCTGGAAACACCATATATTTT. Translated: CASSLMTGANSGNTIYF. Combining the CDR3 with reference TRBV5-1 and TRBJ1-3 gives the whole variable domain KAGVTQTPRYLIKTRGQQVTLSCSPISGHRSVSWYQQTPGQGLQFLFEYFSETQRNKGNFPGRFSGRQFSNSRSEMNVSTLELGDSALYLCASSLMTGANSGNTIYFGEGSWLTVV.

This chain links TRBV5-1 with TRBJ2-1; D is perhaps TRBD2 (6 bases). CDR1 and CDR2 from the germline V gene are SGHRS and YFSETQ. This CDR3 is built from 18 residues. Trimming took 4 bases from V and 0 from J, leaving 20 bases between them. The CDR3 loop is CASSLGIGLAHSYNEQFF. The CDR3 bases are TGCGCCAGCAGCCTGGGGATCGGGCTAGCGCACTCCTACAATGAGCAGTTCTTC.

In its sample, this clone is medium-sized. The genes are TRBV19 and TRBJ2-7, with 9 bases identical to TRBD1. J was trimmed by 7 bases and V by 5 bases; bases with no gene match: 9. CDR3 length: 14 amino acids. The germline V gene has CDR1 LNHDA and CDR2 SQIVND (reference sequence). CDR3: CASSARDRAQEQYF. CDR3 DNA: TGTGCCAGTAGTGCCCGGGACAGGGCTCAGGAGCAGTACTTC.

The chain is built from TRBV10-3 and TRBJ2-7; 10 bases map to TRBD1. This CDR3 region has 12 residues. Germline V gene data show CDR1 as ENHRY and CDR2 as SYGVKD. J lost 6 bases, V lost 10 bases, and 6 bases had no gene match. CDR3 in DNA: TGTGCCAGCGAAGGACAGGGGGGCGAGCAGTACTTC. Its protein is CASEGQGGEQYF.

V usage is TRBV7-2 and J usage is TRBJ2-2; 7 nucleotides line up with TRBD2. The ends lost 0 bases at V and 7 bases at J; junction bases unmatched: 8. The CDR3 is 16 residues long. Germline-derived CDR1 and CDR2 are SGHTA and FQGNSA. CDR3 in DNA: TGTGCCAGCAGCTTAGCCGGAACTAGCGTCCTCGGGGAGCTGTTTTTT. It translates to CASSLAGTSVLGELFF. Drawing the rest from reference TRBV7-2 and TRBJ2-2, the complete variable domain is GAGVSQSPSNKVTEKGKDVELRCDPISGHTALYWYRQSLGQGLEFLIYFQGNSAPDKSGLPSDRFSAERTGGSVSTLTIQRTQQEDSAVYLCASSLAGTSVLGELFFGEGSRLTVL.

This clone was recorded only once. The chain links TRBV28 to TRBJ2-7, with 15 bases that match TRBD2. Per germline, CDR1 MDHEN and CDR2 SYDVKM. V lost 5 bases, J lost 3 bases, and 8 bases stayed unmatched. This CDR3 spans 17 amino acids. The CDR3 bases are TGTGCCAGCAGTCCTCACTCGGGACTAGCGGGAGGCTACGAGCAGTACTTC. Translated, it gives CASSPHSGLAGGYEQYF.

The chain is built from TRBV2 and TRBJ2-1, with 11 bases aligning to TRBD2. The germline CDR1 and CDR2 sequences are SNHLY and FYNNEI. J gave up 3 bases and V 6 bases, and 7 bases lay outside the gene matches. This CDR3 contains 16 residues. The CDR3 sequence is CASRAGTSGRYNEQFF. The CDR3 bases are TGTGCCAGCAGGGCCGGGACTAGCGGACGCTACAATGAGCAGTTCTTC.

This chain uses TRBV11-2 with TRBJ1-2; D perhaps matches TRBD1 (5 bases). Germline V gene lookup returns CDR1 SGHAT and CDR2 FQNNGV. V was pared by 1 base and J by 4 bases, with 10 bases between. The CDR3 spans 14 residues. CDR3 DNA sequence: TGTGCCAGCAGCTTAGGTCACAGGAGCTATGGCTACACCTTC. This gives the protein CASSLGHRSYGYTF.

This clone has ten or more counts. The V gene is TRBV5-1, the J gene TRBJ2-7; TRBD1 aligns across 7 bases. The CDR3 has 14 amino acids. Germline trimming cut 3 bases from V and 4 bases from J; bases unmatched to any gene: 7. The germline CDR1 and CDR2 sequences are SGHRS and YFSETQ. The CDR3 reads CASSSTRDSYEQYF. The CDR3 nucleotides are TGCGCCAGCAGCTCCACTAGGGACAGTTACGAGCAGTACTTC. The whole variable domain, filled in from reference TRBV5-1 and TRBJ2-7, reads KAGVTQTPRYLIKTRGQQVTLSCSPISGHRSVSWYQQTPGQGLQFLFEYFSETQRNKGNFPGRFSGRQFSNSRSEMNVSTLELGDSALYLCASSSTRDSYEQYFGPGTRLTVT.

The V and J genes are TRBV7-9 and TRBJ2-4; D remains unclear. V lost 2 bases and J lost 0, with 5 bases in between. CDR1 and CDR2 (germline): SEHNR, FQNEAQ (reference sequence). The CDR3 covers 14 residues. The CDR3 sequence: CASSLSIAKNIQYF. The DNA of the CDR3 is TGTGCCAGCAGCTTATCTATAGCCAAAAACATTCAGTACTTC.

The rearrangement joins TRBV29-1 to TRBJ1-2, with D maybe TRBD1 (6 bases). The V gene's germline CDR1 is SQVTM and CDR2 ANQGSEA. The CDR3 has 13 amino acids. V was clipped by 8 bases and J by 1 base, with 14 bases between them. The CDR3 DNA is TGCAGCCTTCGGACAGACGATAACTATGGCTACACCTTC. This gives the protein CSLRTDDNYGYTF.

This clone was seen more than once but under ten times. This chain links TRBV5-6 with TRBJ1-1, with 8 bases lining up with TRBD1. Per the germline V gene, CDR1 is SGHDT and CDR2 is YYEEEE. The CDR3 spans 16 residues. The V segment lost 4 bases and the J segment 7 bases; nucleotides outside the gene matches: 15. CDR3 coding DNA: TGTGCCAGCAGCACCCCCGGGACAGGAACATATGGTGAAGCTTTCTTT. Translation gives CASSTPGTGTYGEAFF.

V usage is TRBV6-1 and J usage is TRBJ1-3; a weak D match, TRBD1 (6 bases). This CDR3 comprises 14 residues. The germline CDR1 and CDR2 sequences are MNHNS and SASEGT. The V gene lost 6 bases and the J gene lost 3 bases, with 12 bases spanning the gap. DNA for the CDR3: TGTGCCAGCAGCCCAACAGGGCATGGAAACACCATATATTTT. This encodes CASSPTGHGNTIYF.

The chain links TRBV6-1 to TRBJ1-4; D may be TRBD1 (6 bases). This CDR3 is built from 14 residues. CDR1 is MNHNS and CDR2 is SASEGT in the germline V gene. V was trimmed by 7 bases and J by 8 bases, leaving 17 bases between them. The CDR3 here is CASNQQGLGEKLFF. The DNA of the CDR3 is TGTGCCAGCAACCAACAGGGCCTGGGGGAAAAACTGTTTTTT.

The CDR3 DNA reads as TGTGCCAGCAGTGAAATGAACTCCGCCTACGAGCAGTACTTC. Translating gives CASSEMNSAYEQYF. The chain carries TRBV25-1 and TRBJ2-7; D remains unclear. The CDR3 spans 14 residues. V was clipped by 2 bases and J by 2 bases, with 10 bases between them. CDR1 MGHDK and CDR2 SYGVNS come from the germline V gene.

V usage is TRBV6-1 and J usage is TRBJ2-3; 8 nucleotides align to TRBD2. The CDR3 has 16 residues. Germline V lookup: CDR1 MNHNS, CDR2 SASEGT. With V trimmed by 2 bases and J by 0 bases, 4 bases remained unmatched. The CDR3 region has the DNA TGTGCCAGCAGTGAATTGCTAGCGGGTAGCACAGATACGCAGTATTTT. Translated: CASSELLAGSTDTQYF.

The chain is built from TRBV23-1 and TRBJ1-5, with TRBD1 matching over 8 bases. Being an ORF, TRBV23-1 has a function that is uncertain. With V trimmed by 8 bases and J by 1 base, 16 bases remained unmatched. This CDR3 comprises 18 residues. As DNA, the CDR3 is TGCGCCAGCTGTGCTTGTAGGGACAGGTTATACAGCAATCAGCCCCAGCATTTT. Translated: CASCACRDRLYSNQPQHF.

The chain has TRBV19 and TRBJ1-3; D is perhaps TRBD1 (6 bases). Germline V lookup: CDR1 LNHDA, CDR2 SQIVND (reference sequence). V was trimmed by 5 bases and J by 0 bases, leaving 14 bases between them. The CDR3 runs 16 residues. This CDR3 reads CASSVNGQLSGNTIYF. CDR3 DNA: TGTGCCAGTAGTGTCAACGGACAGCTCTCTGGAAACACCATATATTTT.

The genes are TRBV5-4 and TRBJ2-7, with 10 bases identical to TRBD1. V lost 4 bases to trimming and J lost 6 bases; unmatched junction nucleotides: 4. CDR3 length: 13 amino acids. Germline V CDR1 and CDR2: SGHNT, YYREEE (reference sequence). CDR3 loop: CASSRDRGGEQYF. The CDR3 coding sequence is TGTGCCAGCAGCCGGGACAGGGGAGGCGAGCAGTACTTC. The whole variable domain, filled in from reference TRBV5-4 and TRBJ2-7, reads ETGVTQSPTHLIKTRGQQVTLRCSSQSGHNTVSWYQQALGQGPQFIFQYYREEENGRGNFPPRFSGLQFPNYSSELNVNALELDDSALYLCASSRDRGGEQYFGPGTRLTVT.

This CDR3 reads CASSPDRQYGYTF. The CDR3 DNA reads TGTGCCAGCAGCCCGGATAGACAGTATGGCTACACCTTC. The chain recombines TRBV11-2 with TRBJ1-2; D possibly corresponds to TRBD1 (5 bases). The CDR3 has 13 amino acids. Germline lookup yields CDR1 SGHAT and CDR2 FQNNGV. V was clipped by 5 bases and J by 5 bases, with 12 bases between them.

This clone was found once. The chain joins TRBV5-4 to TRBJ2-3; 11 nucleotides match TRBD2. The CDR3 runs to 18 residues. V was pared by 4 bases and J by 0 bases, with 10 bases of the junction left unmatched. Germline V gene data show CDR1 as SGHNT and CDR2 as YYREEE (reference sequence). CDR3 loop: CASSPASGGTPSTDTQYF. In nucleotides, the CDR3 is TGTGCCAGCAGCCCCGCTAGCGGGGGGACACCTAGCACAGATACGCAGTATTTT. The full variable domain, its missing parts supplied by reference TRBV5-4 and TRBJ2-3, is ETGVTQSPTHLIKTRGQQVTLRCSSQSGHNTVSWYQQALGQGPQFIFQYYREEENGRGNFPPRFSGLQFPNYSSELNVNALELDDSALYLCASSPASGGTPSTDTQYFGPGTRLTVL.

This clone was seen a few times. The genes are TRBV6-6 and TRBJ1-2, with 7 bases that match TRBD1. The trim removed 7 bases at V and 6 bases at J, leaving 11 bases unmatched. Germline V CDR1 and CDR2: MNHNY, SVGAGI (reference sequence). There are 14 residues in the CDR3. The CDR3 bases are TGTGCCAGCAACTTCAGGGGGGAACGCCATGGCTACACCTTC. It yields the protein CASNFRGERHGYTF.